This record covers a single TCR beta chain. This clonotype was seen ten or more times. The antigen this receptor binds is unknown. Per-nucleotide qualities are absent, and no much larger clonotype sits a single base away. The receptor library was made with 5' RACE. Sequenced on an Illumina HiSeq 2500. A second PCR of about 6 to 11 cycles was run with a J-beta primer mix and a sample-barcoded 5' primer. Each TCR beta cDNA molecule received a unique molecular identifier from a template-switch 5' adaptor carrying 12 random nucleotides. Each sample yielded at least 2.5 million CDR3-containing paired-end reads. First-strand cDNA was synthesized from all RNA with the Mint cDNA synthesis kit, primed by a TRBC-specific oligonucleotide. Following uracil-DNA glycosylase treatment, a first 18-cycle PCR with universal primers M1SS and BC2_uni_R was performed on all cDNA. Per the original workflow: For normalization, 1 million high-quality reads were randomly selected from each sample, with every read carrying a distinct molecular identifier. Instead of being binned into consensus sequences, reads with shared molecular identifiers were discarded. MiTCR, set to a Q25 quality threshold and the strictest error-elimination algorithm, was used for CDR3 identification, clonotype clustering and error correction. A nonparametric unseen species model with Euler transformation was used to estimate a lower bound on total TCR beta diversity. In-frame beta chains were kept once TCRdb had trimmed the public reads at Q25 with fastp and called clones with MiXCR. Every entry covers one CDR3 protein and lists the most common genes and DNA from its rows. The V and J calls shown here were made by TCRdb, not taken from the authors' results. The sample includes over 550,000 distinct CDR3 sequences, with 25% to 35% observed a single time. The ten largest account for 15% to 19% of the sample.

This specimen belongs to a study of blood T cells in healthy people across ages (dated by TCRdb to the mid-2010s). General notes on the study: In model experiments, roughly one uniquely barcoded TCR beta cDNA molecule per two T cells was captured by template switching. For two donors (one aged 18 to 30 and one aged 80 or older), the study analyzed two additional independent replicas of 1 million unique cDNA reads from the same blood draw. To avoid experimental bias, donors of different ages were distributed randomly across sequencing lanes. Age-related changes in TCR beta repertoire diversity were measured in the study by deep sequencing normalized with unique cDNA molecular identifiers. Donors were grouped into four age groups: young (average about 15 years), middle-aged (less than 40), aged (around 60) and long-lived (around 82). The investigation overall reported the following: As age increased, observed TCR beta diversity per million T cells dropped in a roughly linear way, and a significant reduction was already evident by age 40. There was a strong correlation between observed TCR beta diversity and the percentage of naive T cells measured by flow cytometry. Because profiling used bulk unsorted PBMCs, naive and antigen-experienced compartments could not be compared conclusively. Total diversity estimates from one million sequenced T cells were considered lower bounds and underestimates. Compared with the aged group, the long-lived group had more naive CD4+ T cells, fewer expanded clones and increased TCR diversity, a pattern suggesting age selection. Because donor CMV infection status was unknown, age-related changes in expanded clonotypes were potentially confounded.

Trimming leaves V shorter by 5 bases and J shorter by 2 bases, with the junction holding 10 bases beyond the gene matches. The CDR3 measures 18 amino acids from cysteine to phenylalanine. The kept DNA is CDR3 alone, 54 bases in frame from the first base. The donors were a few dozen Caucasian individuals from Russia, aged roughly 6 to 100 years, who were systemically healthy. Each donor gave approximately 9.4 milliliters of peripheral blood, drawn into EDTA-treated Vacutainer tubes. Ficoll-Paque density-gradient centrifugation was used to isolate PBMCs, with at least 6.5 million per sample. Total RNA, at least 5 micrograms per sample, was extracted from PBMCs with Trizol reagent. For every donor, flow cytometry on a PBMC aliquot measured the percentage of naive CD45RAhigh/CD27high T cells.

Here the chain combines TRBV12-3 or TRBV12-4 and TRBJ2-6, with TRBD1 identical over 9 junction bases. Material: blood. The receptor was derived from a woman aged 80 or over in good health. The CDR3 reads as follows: CASSPGTGPTTGANVLTF. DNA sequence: TGTGCCAGCAGTCCCGGGACAGGGCCTACTACTGGGGCCAACGTCCTGACTTTC.